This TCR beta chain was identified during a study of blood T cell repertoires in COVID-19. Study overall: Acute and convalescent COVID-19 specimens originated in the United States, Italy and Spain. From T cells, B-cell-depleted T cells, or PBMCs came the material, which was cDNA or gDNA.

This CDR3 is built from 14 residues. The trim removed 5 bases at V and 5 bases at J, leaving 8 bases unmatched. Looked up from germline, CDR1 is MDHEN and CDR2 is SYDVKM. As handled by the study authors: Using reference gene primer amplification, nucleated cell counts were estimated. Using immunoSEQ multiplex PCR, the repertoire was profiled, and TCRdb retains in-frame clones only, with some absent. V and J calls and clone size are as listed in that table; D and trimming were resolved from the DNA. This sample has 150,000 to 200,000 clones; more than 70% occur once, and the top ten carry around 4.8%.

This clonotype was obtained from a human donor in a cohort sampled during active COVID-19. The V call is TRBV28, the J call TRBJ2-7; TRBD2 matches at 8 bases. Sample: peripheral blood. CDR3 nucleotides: TGTGCCAGCAGTGGGAGCGGGAGAGGCAACGAGCAGTACTTC. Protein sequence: CASSGSGRGNEQYF.